Listed below are T cell receptor beta chains from one sample, sequenced in a study of T cell responses to AZD1222 COVID-19 vaccine. TCRdb keeps only in-frame clones here, not all; method: immunoSEQ multiplex PCR. The sample shows about 110,000 clones, approximately 91% of them seen only once. The specimen was peripheral blood, collected on day 0 of AZD1222 vaccination. The source of these receptors is an adult in good health. The CDR3 runs from the conserved cysteine through the conserved F or W. The D gene is left open where the match is weak. The size entry is marked missing in some rows and otherwise reads once, few, many or a size class.

cdr3_aa: CASSVSRGPVYEQYF
cdr3_nt: TGTGCCAGTAGTGTCAGCAGGGGGCCCGTCTACGAGCAGTACTTC
j_call: TRBJ2-7
clone_size: -
d_call: TRBD1
v_call: TRBV19

cdr3_aa: CAWSSAGGYNEQFF
cdr3_nt: TGTGCCTGGAGTTCGGCGGGGGGGTACAATGAGCAGTTCTTC
j_call: TRBJ2-1
clone_size: -
d_call: TRBD2
v_call: TRBV30

cdr3_aa: CATSDPDRYQETQYF
cdr3_nt: TGTGCCACCAGTGATCCCGACAGGTACCAAGAGACCCAGTACTTC
j_call: TRBJ2-5
clone_size: once
d_call: -
v_call: TRBV24-1

cdr3_aa: CASSKQGTEAFF
cdr3_nt: TGTGCCAGCAGTAAACAGGGGACTGAAGCTTTCTTT
j_call: TRBJ1-1
clone_size: -
d_call: TRBD1
v_call: TRBV27

cdr3_aa: CASSIGGAGWNEQFF
cdr3_nt: TGTGCCAGTAGTATAGGCGGGGCTGGCTGGAATGAGCAGTTCTTC
j_call: TRBJ2-1
clone_size: -
d_call: -
v_call: TRBV19

cdr3_aa: CASRRGQFTDTQYF
cdr3_nt: TGTGCCAGCAGGCGGGGACAGTTCACAGATACGCAGTATTTT
j_call: TRBJ2-3
clone_size: -
d_call: -
v_call: TRBV5-6

cdr3_aa: CASSPTSTPSSF
cdr3_nt: TGTGCCAGCAGCCCCACTAGTACACCGTCGAGCTTC
j_call: TRBJ2-7
clone_size: -
d_call: -
v_call: TRBV11-2

cdr3_aa: CASSQGQGPPYF
cdr3_nt: TGCGCCAGCAGCCAAGGGCAGGGGCCTCCGTATTTT
j_call: TRBJ2-3
clone_size: -
d_call: -
v_call: TRBV4-1

cdr3_aa: CASSPQDFTDTQYF
cdr3_nt: TGTGCCAGCAGCCCTCAAGATTTCACAGATACGCAGTATTTT
j_call: TRBJ2-3
clone_size: -
d_call: -
v_call: TRBV28

cdr3_aa: CASSPPTVPGELFF
cdr3_nt: TGTGCCAGTAGTCCCCCGACAGTCCCCGGGGAGCTGTTTTTT
j_call: TRBJ2-2
clone_size: -
d_call: -
v_call: TRBV19

cdr3_aa: CASSLVSTSGVHNEQFF
cdr3_nt: TGTGCCAGCAGCTTAGTCAGCACTAGCGGGGTTCACAATGAGCAGTTCTTC
j_call: TRBJ2-1
clone_size: few
d_call: TRBD2
v_call: TRBV7-9

cdr3_aa: CASSEGGVYSGNTIYF
cdr3_nt: TGTGCCAGCAGCGAGGGAGGGGTCTACTCTGGAAACACCATATATTTT
j_call: TRBJ1-3
clone_size: few
d_call: -
v_call: TRBV11-3

cdr3_aa: CASSHRTGGRKLFF
cdr3_nt: TGTGCCAGCAGCCACCGGACAGGGGGCCGAAAACTGTTTTTT
j_call: TRBJ1-4
clone_size: -
d_call: TRBD1
v_call: TRBV7-2

cdr3_aa: CASKGDRSEKLFF
cdr3_nt: TGTGCCAGCAAGGGGGACAGGAGTGAAAAACTGTTTTTT
j_call: TRBJ1-4
clone_size: -
d_call: TRBD1
v_call: TRBV2

cdr3_aa: CASSTDRVGNTIYF
cdr3_nt: TGTGCCAGCAGCACGGACAGGGTCGGAAACACCATATATTTT
j_call: TRBJ1-3
clone_size: -
d_call: TRBD1
v_call: TRBV3-1/TRBV3-2